These T cell receptor beta chains were read from a single sample in a study of pediatric ulcerative colitis. Clones were read by immunoSEQ multiplex PCR, and TCRdb kept only the in-frame ones, dropping some. The profile shows some 10,000 clones, roughly four fifths of them singletons. Sequenced input: gut tissue. All receptors come from a girl aged 5-17 years who was a control in a study of pediatric ulcerative colitis. Both conserved end residues are part of each CDR3. The D gene is left open where the match is weak. Clone size is not always given. Where it is, it says once, few, many or a class for expanded clones.

d_gene	j_gene	v_gene	abundance	CDR3aa	CDR3nt
TRBD1	TRBJ1-2	TRBV5-5	NA	CASSFTGGTNYGYTF	TGTGCCAGCAGCTTTACAGGGGGGACTAACTATGGCTACACCTTC
TRBD1	TRBJ1-2	TRBV6-5	once	CASSGQGAGDYGYTF	TGTGCCAGCAGTGGACAGGGGGCGGGGGACTATGGCTACACCTTC
NA	TRBJ2-1	TRBV30	NA	CAWSTGTPSYNEQFF	TGTGCCTGGTCGACCGGGACTCCCTCCTACAATGAGCAGTTCTTC
NA	TRBJ2-7	TRBV4-1	NA	CASSHLGTGTDEQYF	TGCGCCAGCAGCCACCTAGGCACAGGGACCGACGAGCAGTACTTC
NA	TRBJ1-5	TRBV28	NA	CASSSPGSNQPQHF	TGTGCCAGCAGTTCCCCGGGTAGCAATCAGCCCCAGCATTTT
TRBD2	TRBJ2-7	TRBV5-6	once	CASSLPGRVTYEQYF	TGTGCCAGCAGTTTACCTGGGAGGGTTACCTACGAGCAGTACTTC
NA	TRBJ1-1	TRBV7-2	NA	CASSHVGGTEAFF	TGTGCCAGCAGCCACGTTGGGGGTACTGAAGCTTTCTTT
NA	TRBJ2-5	TRBV28	NA	CASSLWVRETQYF	TGTGCCAGCAGTTTATGGGTTCGGGAGACCCAGTACTTC
NA	TRBJ2-7	TRBV28	NA	CASSLDGWEQYF	TGTGCCAGCAGTTTAGACGGTTGGGAGCAGTACTTC
NA	TRBJ2-2	TRBV11-3	NA	CASSLSYGQITGELFF	TGTGCCAGCAGCTTGAGTTACGGGCAGATCACCGGGGAGCTGTTTTTT
NA	TRBJ2-7	TRBV21-1	NA	CASSKSQGDLYEQYF	TGTGCCAGCAGCAAAAGTCAGGGGGACCTCTACGAGCAGTACTTC
NA	TRBJ2-2	TRBV6-1	NA	CAIPGLGTGELFF	TGTGCCATCCCCGGCCTGGGCACCGGGGAGCTGTTTTTT
TRBD2	TRBJ2-1	TRBV10-3	NA	CAISESTSGSSNEQFF	TGTGCCATCAGTGAGTCGACTAGCGGGAGTTCGAATGAGCAGTTCTTC
TRBD1	TRBJ2-7	TRBV9	once	CASSQGQSGQQYF	TGTGCCAGCAGCCAGGGACAGTCGGGCCAGCAGTACTTC
NA	TRBJ1-5	TRBV28	NA	CASRYYTEGFQPQHF	TGTGCCAGCAGATACTATACAGAGGGTTTTCAGCCCCAGCATTTT
NA	TRBJ2-1	TRBV5-5	NA	CASHPPGARGNEQFF	TGTGCCAGCCACCCCCCGGGGGCGCGGGGCAATGAGCAGTTCTTC
NA	TRBJ2-1	TRBV28	NA	CASSSLAADSYNEQFF	TGTGCCAGCAGTTCTTTAGCGGCGGACTCCTACAATGAGCAGTTCTTC
NA	TRBJ1-2	TRBV19	NA	CASSPPQGINYGYTF	TGTGCCAGTAGTCCCCCCCAGGGGATTAACTATGGCTACACCTTC
TRBD2	TRBJ2-5	TRBV9	NA	CASSAASGTGQETQYF	TGTGCCAGCAGCGCCGCTAGCGGGACGGGCCAAGAGACCCAGTACTTC
TRBD2	TRBJ2-2	TRBV27	NA	CASSFLLAGTGELFF	TGTGCCAGCAGTTTCCTCCTAGCGGGCACCGGGGAGCTGTTTTTT
NA	TRBJ2-1	TRBV11-2	NA	CASTLFGDEQFF	TGTGCCAGCACCTTATTCGGGGACGAGCAGTTCTTC
NA	TRBJ2-1	TRBV18	NA	CASSPLRTANDDEQFF	TGTGCCAGCTCACCACTTCGGACGGCCAACGACGATGAGCAGTTCTTC
TRBD2	TRBJ2-2	TRBV5-4	NA	CASSLDTSGRAPDGELFF	TGTGCCAGCAGCTTGGACACTAGCGGGAGGGCCCCTGACGGGGAGCTGTTTTTT
NA	TRBJ2-1	TRBV7-9	NA	CASSHTRGGSGNEQFF	TGTGCCAGCAGCCATACCAGGGGGGGTAGCGGAAATGAGCAGTTCTTC
TRBD1	TRBJ1-3	TRBV5-8	NA	CASSRRQGAVGNTIYF	TGTGCCAGCAGCCGACGACAGGGGGCTGTTGGAAACACCATATATTTT
NA	TRBJ2-6	TRBV27	NA	CASSLWPSGANVLTF	TGTGCCAGCAGTTTATGGCCTTCTGGGGCCAACGTCCTGACTTTC
TRBD1	TRBJ2-7	TRBV5-6	once	CASSLGQGKREQYF	TGTGCCAGCAGCTTGGGACAGGGGAAAAGGGAGCAGTACTTC
TRBD2	TRBJ2-2	TRBV28	NA	CASTTSGSSTGELFF	TGTGCCAGCACCACTAGCGGGAGTAGCACCGGGGAGCTGTTTTTT
TRBD2	TRBJ2-1	TRBV5-4	NA	CASRIGTSGYNEQFF	TGTGCCAGCAGAATTGGGACTAGCGGCTACAATGAGCAGTTCTTC
NA	TRBJ2-3	TRBV5-2	NA	CASSSLSTDTQYF	TGTGCCAGCAGCTCCCTAAGCACAGATACGCAGTATTTT
TRBD1	TRBJ2-1	TRBV7-3	NA	CASSIKRGRQVSEQFF	TGTGCCAGCAGCATAAAAAGGGGGCGCCAGGTAAGTGAGCAGTTCTTC
NA	TRBJ2-5	TRBV7-2	NA	CASSPPAGRETQYF	TGTGCCAGCAGCCCGCCTGCAGGGAGGGAGACCCAGTACTTC
TRBD2	TRBJ2-1	TRBV9	NA	CASSSPRGSSYNEQFF	TGTGCCAGCAGCTCCCCCCGCGGGAGCTCCTACAATGAGCAGTTCTTC
TRBD1	TRBJ2-5	TRBV11-3	NA	CASSLGTAETQYF	TGTGCCAGCAGCTTGGGGACAGCAGAGACCCAGTACTTC
NA	TRBJ2-1	TRBV5-1	NA	CASNGVADLSSYNEQFF	TGCGCCAGCAACGGAGTAGCGGACCTGAGCTCCTACAATGAGCAGTTCTTC
NA	TRBJ2-7	TRBV9	NA	CASSVGGGPYEQYF	TGTGCCAGCAGCGTAGGTGGGGGACCCTACGAGCAGTACTTC
NA	TRBJ2-2	TRBV7-8	NA	CASSLAPTAVNTGELFF	TGTGCCAGCAGCTTAGCACCAACAGCGGTTAACACCGGGGAGCTGTTTTTT
NA	TRBJ1-2	TRBV28	NA	CASRWGSSNYGYTF	TGTGCCAGCAGATGGGGCAGTTCAAACTATGGCTACACCTTC
TRBD1	TRBJ1-1	TRBV4-1	NA	CASSSQGARTEAFF	TGCGCCAGCAGCTCACAGGGGGCGAGGACTGAAGCTTTCTTT
NA	TRBJ1-4	TRBV28	NA	CASSPGGSTNEKLFF	TGTGCCAGCAGTCCCGGAGGGTCAACTAATGAAAAACTGTTTTTT
TRBD1	TRBJ2-7	TRBV5-1	NA	CASSPDRGGEQYF	TGCGCCAGCAGCCCGGACAGGGGCGGGGAGCAGTACTTC